These 16 T cell receptor beta chains were all obtained from the same sample, sequenced in a study of blood T cell repertoires in COVID-19. TCRdb keeps only in-frame clones here, not all; method: immunoSEQ multiplex PCR. The sample records about 190,000 clones, approximately 88% being singletons. The source material was PBMCs or T cells enriched from blood (not recorded which). The receptor source for this set is a woman in her 30s who had recovered from COVID-19.

This clone came up a few times. This sequence joins TRBV7-9 and TRBJ1-1; TRBD1 is a possible D gene (5 bases). The length of the CDR3 is 13 residues. Deletions cut 7 bases from V and 1 base from J, with 10 bases between. Germline CDR1 and CDR2: SEHNR and FQNEAQ (reference sequence). The CDR3 coding sequence is TGTGCCAGCACAGGGAGATCGAACACTGAAGCTTTCTTT. Its translation is CASTGRSNTEAFF. The full variable domain, with the rest looked up from reference TRBV7-9 and TRBJ1-1, is DTGVSQNPRHKITKRGQNVTFRCDPISEHNRLYWYRQTLGQGPEFLTYFQNEAQLEKSRLLSDRFSAERPKGSFSTLEIQRTEQGDSAMYLCASTGRSNTEAFFGQGTRLTVV.

The chain combines TRBV3-1 (or the pseudogene TRBV3-2) with TRBJ1-4; unclear D gene. V lost 8 bases to trimming and J lost 1 base, with 8 bases between them. The CDR3 is 13 amino acids. Germline CDR1 reads LGHDT; CDR2 reads YNNKEL (reference sequence). CDR3 coding DNA: TGTGCCAGCGGTGGAGAAACTAATGAAAAACTGTTTTTT. Its protein is CASGGETNEKLFF.

J is TRBJ2-3 and V is TRBV21-1; the table names TRBD2, a call not compared with the DNA. TRBV21-1 is annotated as a pseudogene. There are 21 residues in the CDR3. The CDR3 loop is CASSKGLINIGLRRNTDTQYF. The CDR3 region has the DNA TGTGCCAGCAGCAAAGGTTTAATCAATATAGGACTCCGACGCAACACAGATACGCAGTATTTT.

The V call is TRBV19, the J call TRBJ2-3; no definite D call. V lost 10 bases to trimming and J lost 3 bases, with 29 bases between them. The CDR3 is 18 amino acids. CDR1 is LNHDA, CDR2 SQIVND, per germline (reference sequence). The CDR3 spells CATNQNAILRTATDTQYF. In DNA, the CDR3 is TGTGCCACCAACCAGAATGCCATACTACGTACCGCGACAGATACGCAGTATTTT.

The chain joins TRBV7-3 to TRBJ2-1, with D unclear. CDR1 and CDR2 (germline): SGHTA, FQGTGA. The CDR3 contains 12 residues. V was pared by 5 bases and J by 7 bases, with 9 bases between. The CDR3 coding sequence is TGTGCCAGCAGCGTCACAATAAATGAGCAGTTCTTC. It translates to CASSVTINEQFF.

V gene TRBV5-1 combines with J gene TRBJ2-4; 11 bases are shared with TRBD2. Looked up from germline, CDR1 is SGHRS and CDR2 is YFSETQ. The CDR3 loop spans 18 amino acids. The ends lost 4 bases at V and 0 bases at J; junction bases unmatched: 9. The DNA of the CDR3 is TGCGCCAGCAGCCTAGCGGGGGGCCCCCTTCTAGCCAAAAACATTCAGTACTTC. Translating gives CASSLAGGPLLAKNIQYF.

This chain connects TRBV5-1 to TRBJ2-1; perhaps TRBD2 as D (5 bases). CDR1 is SGHRS, CDR2 YFSETQ, per germline. The CDR3 covers 15 residues. V was cut by 2 bases and J by 0 bases, with 9 bases left in between. CDR3 sequence reads: CASSFPLDSYNEQFF. In DNA, the CDR3 is TGCGCCAGCAGCTTTCCACTAGACTCCTACAATGAGCAGTTCTTC.

This clone was detected only once. A much larger clone sits a single nucleotide away, making a read error possible. V and J are TRBV5-6 and TRBJ2-7, with 10 bases aligning to TRBD1. The V gene's germline CDR1 is SGHDT and CDR2 YYEEEE. The trim removed 4 bases at V and 1 base at J, leaving 2 bases unmatched. The CDR3 runs to 14 residues. The DNA of the CDR3 is TGTGCCAGCAGCCCGGGACAGGGGTCCTACGAGCAGTACTTC. Translation: CASSPGQGSYEQYF.

The rearrangement uses TRBV4-2 and TRBJ2-1; D gene uncertain. The CDR3 runs to 17 residues. The V end was cut by 1 base, the J end by 1 base, with 14 bases between. In germline, CDR1 is LGHNA, CDR2 YNFKEQ. CDR3: CASSQVLQTASYNEQFF. The DNA of the CDR3 is TGTGCCAGCAGCCAAGTACTTCAAACCGCATCCTACAATGAGCAGTTCTTC.

The rearrangement joins TRBV6-4 to TRBJ1-1, with D possibly TRBD1 on 5 matching bases. The CDR3 spans 16 residues. CDR1 and CDR2 (germline): MRHNA, SNTAGT. Trimming took 6 bases from V and 4 from J, leaving 21 bases between them. The CDR3: CASRPTRGAGGTEAFF. Written as DNA, the CDR3 is TGTGCCAGCAGACCAACCCGAGGGGCGGGAGGCACTGAAGCTTTCTTT.

The rearrangement uses TRBV9 and TRBJ2-1, with TRBD2 matching 9 bases. The CDR3 consists of 15 residues. Germline trimming cut 5 bases from V and 0 bases from J; bases unmatched to any gene: 3. Germline CDR1 reads SGDLS; CDR2 reads YYNGEE. The CDR3, as DNA: TGTGCCAGCAGTCCTAGCGGGGCCTCCTACAATGAGCAGTTCTTC. Amino acid sequence: CASSPSGASYNEQFF.

This chain connects TRBV18 to TRBJ2-5; TRBD2 agrees at 9 bases. The CDR3 totals 14 residues. Germline CDR1 reads KGHSH; CDR2 reads LQKENI. J lost 2 bases, V lost 3 bases, and 1 base had no gene match. This CDR3 is CASSPAGGQETQYF. The CDR3 DNA reads as TGTGCCAGCTCACCCGCGGGGGGGCAAGAGACCCAGTACTTC. The full variable domain, in which reference TRBV18 and TRBJ2-5 provide the parts outside the CDR3, is NAGVMQNPRHLVRRRGQEARLRCSPMKGHSHVYWYRQLPEEGLKFMVYLQKENIIDESGMPKERFSAEFPKEGPSILRIQQVVRGDSAAYFCASSPAGGQETQYFGPGTRLLVL.

This chain connects TRBV6-6 to TRBJ1-2, with 8 bases matching TRBD1. The ends lost 2 bases at V and 1 base at J; junction bases unmatched: 3. This CDR3 is built from 15 residues. Germline CDR1 reads MNHNY; CDR2 reads SVGAGI (reference sequence). The CDR3 region is CASSYRDRINYGYTF. The DNA of the CDR3 is TGTGCCAGCAGTTACCGGGACAGGATTAACTATGGCTACACCTTC.

The CDR3 protein is CATSEPWGTSGSRADTQYF. As DNA, the CDR3 is TGTGCCACCAGTGAACCGTGGGGGACTAGCGGGAGCAGGGCAGATACGCAGTATTTT. The chain carries TRBV24-1 and TRBJ2-3; 14 bases map to TRBD2. CDR1 and CDR2 (germline): KGHDR, SFDVKD. This CDR3 is built from 19 residues. V lost 4 bases, J lost 4 bases, and 12 bases stayed unmatched.

There are many counts of this clone. The chain uses TRBV5-5 and TRBJ1-5; TRBD1 might be the D (6 bases). The CDR3 length is 15 residues. Looked up from germline, CDR1 is SGHKS and CDR2 is YYEKEE (reference sequence). Trimming cost V 2 bases and J 6 bases, with 15 bases left between them. The CDR3 protein is CASSLERQAGQPQHF. For the CDR3, the DNA is TGTGCCAGCAGCTTAGAACGACAGGCGGGTCAGCCCCAGCATTTT.

The gene calls are TRBV9 and TRBJ1-2; no firm D call. The CDR3 extends over 11 amino acids. Germline lookup yields CDR1 SGDLS and CDR2 YYNGEE. Deletions cut 3 bases from V and 5 bases from J, with 5 bases between. The CDR3 bases are TGTGCCAGCAGCGCCTTATATGGCTACACCTTC. The encoded protein is CASSALYGYTF.